This TCR beta chain is drawn from a study of shared clonotypes between healthy human individuals. Germline CDR1 and CDR2: SGHNT and YYREEE (reference sequence). CDR3 length: 17 residues. V was pared by 4 bases and J by 0 bases, with 13 bases of the junction left unmatched. TCRdb's table, derived via immunoSEQ multiplex PCR, lists solely in-frame clones and lacks some. The profile shows roughly 1 million clones, 60% to 80% of them singletons. Sample: memory CD4+ T cells sorted from blood. This sample's subset: CD45RA-negative fraction. The source of this sequence is a man aged 18 to 30 in good health. This chain joins TRBV5-4 and TRBJ2-7; 7 positions agree with TRBD1. This CDR3 reads CASSQGQIPHSSYEQYF. The CDR3 DNA is TGTGCCAGCAGCCAGGGACAGATTCCACATAGCTCCTACGAGCAGTACTTC.